This TCR beta chain was profiled in a study of T cell responses to AZD1222 COVID-19 vaccine. Points from the study as a whole: With dominance at 160-218 and 743-854, vaccine-associated CD4 TCRs spanned spike. White British people made up most donors, females outnumbered males, and clonal diversity was possibly underestimated. Baseline testing showed seropositivity in only six or seven AZD1222 recipients.

Germline loops: CDR1 MGHRA, CDR2 YSYEKL. The CDR3 runs to 14 residues. Trimming pared 5 bases from V and 8 bases from J, leaving 17 bases between. TCRdb's copy holds only in-frame clones and misses some; the assay was immunoSEQ multiplex PCR. The data contain around 80,000 clones, 70% to 90% of them singletons. Points on this clone: Antigen unknown.

The material was peripheral blood, obtained on day 0 of AZD1222 vaccination. The clonotype was recovered from an adult in good health. The chain employs TRBV4-1 and TRBJ2-3; a weak D match, TRBD2 (5 bases). In DNA form, the CDR3 reads TGCGCCAGCAGCGGAACGGGATCCCCGGGTACGCAGTATTTT. This gives the protein CASSGTGSPGTQYF.